This TCR beta chain was retrieved from a study of human T cells and chemical hapten exposure. Study in general: Across samples, TCR yields varied, mostly owing to small differences in pooled library volumes.

TCRdb analysed the RACE reads with MiXCR anew, one entry per CDR3 protein. Found here are around 120,000 distinct CDR3 sequences, approximately 13% of them singletons; the top ten hold around 2.8%. Study-wide results and caveats: Sensitization with DPC brought no change to TCRs above 1 in 1000 in frequency. The immune response of these alopecia patients might not match healthy individuals'.

V trimming: 0 bases; J trimming: 1 base; junction bases outside the gene matches: 5. Germline V gene data show CDR1 as DFQATT and CDR2 as SNEGSKA (reference sequence). The CDR3 consists of 15 residues. Noted time point: pre-sensitization, week 0. The sample's treatment: therapeutic diphenylcyclopropenone sensitization with weekly scalp DPC. Blood, whole and unfractionated, served as the source for total RNA extraction. This clonotype has just a few counts. What it recognizes is unknown. The receptor comes from a woman in her late teens or twenties with alopecia areata. Some clones in this sample may be carry-over from other donors' samples. The V call is TRBV20-1, the J call TRBJ2-7, with TRBD2 matching 8 bases. The sequenced sample was whole blood, obtained in connection with sensitization to the hapten diphenylcyclopropenone (DPC). The DNA of the CDR3 is TGCAGTGCTAGAGATCTTAAGCGGGGGTCCTACGAGCAGTACTTC. This gives the protein CSARDLKRGSYEQYF.